This TCR beta chain was documented in a study of blood T cell repertoires in COVID-19. Across the whole study: From T cells, B-cell-depleted T cells, or PBMCs came the material, which was cDNA or gDNA.

This CDR3 spans 15 amino acids. Germline loops: CDR1 LNHNV, CDR2 YYDKDF (reference sequence). V shed 3 bases, J shed 2 bases, and the junction held 6 bases outside the gene matches. Profiled with immunoSEQ multiplex PCR; TCRdb holds only in-frame clones, not every one. In the table there are a few hundred thousand clones, about 90% of which are singletons. The gene calls are TRBV15 and TRBJ2-5; 7 bases are a match to TRBD2. The origin of this receptor is a woman aged 25 to 39 with COVID-19, enrolled during active disease. Sample: peripheral blood. The CDR3 reads CATSRTLARQETQYF. CDR3 DNA sequence: TGTGCCACCAGCAGGACACTAGCGAGACAAGAGACCCAGTACTTC.